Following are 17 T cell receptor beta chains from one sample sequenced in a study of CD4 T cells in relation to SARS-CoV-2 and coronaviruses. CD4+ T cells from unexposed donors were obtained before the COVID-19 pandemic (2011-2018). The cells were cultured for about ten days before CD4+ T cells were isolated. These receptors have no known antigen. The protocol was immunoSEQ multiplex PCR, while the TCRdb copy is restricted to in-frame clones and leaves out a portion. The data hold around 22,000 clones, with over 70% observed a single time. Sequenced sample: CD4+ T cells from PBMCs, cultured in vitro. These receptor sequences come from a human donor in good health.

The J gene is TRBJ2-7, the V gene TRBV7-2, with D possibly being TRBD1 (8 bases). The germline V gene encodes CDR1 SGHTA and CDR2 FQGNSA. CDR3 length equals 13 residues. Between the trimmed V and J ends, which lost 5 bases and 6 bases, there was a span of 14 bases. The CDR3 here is CASSPQGEGEQYF. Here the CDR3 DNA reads TGTGCCAGCAGCCCACAGGGGGAGGGCGAGCAGTACTTC.

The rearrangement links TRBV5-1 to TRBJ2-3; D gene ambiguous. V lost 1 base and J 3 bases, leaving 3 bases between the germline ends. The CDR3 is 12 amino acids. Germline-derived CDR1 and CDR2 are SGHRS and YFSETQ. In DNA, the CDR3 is TGCGCCAGCAGCTTGACAACAGATACGCAGTATTTT. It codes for CASSLTTDTQYF.

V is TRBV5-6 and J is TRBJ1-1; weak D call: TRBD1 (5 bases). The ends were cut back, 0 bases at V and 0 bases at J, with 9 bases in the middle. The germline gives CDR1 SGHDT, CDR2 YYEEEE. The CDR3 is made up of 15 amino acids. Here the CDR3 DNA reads TGTGCCAGCAGCTTGGCGGGACCGCTGAACACTGAAGCTTTCTTT. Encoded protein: CASSLAGPLNTEAFF.

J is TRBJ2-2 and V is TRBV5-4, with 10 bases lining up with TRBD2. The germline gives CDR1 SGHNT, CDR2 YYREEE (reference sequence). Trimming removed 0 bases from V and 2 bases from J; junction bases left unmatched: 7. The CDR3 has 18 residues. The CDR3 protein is CASSLVSSGSINTGELFF. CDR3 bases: TGTGCCAGCAGCTTGGTGTCTAGCGGGAGTATCAACACCGGGGAGCTGTTTTTT.

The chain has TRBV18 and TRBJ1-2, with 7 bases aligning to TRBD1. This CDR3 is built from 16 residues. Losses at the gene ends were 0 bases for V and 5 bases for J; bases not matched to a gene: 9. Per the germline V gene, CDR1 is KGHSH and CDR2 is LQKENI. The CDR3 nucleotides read TGTGCCAGCTCACCACCAGGGGAGGGGGCGCGGTATGGCTACACCTTC. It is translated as CASSPPGEGARYGYTF.

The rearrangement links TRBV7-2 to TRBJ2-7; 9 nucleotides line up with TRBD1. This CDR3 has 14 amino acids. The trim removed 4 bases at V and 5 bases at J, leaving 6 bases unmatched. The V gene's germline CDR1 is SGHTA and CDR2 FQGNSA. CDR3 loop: CASSSTGGYDEQYF. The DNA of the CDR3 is TGTGCCAGCAGCTCGACAGGGGGGTATGACGAGCAGTACTTC.

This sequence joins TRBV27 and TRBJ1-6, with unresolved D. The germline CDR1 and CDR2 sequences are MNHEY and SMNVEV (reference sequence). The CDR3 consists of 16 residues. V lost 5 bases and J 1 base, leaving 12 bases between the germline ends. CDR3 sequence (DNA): TGTGCCAGCAGTCTGAACGGTTGGTCCTATAATTCACCCCTCCACTTT. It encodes CASSLNGWSYNSPLHF.

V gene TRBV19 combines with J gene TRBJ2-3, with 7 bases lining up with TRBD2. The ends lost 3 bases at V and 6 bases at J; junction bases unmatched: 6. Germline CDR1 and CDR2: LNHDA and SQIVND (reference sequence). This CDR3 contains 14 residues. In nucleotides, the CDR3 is TGTGCCAGTAGTATCGGGGGGTTTGAGGATACGCAGTATTTT. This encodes CASSIGGFEDTQYF.

The CDR3 is CATTSDTSNQPQHF. CDR3 in DNA: TGTGCCACCACTTCGGACACGAGCAATCAGCCCCAGCATTTT. The rearrangement links TRBV19 to TRBJ1-5; weak D call: TRBD1 (5 bases). The CDR3 contains 14 residues. Trimming removed 10 bases from V and 1 base from J, with 14 bases in between. Germline values: CDR1 LNHDA, CDR2 SQIVND (reference sequence).

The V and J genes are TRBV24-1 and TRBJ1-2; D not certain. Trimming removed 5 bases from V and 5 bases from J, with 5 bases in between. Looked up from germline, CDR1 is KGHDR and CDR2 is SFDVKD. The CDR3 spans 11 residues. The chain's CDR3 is CATSAGYGYTF. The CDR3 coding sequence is TGTGCCACCAGTGCGGGATATGGCTACACCTTC.

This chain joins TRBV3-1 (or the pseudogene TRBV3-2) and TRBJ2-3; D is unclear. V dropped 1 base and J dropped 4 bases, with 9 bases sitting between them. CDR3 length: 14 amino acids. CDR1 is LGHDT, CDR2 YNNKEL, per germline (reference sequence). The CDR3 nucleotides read TGTGCCAGCAGCCAAGGACGAGGTTCAGATACGCAGTATTTT. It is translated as CASSQGRGSDTQYF.

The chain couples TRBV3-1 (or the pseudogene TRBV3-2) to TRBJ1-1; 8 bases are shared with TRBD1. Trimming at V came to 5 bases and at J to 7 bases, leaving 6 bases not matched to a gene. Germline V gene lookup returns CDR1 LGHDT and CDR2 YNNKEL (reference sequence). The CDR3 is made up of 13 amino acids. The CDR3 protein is CASSFLGQGEAFF. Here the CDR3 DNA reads TGTGCCAGCAGCTTCCTAGGACAGGGTGAAGCTTTCTTT.

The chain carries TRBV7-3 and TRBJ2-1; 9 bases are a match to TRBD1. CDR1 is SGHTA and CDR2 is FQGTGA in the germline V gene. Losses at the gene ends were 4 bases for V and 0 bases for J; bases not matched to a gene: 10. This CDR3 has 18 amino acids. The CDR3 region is CASSSGPGTGTSYNEQFF. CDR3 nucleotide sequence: TGTGCCAGCAGCTCGGGACCGGGGACAGGGACCTCCTACAATGAGCAGTTCTTC.

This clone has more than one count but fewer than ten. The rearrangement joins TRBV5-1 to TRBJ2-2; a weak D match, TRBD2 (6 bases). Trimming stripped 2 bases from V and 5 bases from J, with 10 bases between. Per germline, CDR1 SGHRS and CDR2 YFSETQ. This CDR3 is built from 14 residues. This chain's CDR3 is CASSFSGVTGELFF. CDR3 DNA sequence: TGCGCCAGCAGCTTTTCGGGGGTTACCGGGGAGCTGTTTTTT.

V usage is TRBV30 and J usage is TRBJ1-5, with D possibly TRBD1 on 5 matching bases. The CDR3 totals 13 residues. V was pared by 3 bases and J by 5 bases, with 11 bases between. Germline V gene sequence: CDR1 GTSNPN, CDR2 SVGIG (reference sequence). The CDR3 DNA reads TGTGCCTGGAGGGGACGGGCCGATCAGCCCCAGCATTTT. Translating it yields CAWRGRADQPQHF. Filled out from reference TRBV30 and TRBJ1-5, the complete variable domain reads SQTIHQWPATLVQPVGSPLSLECTVEGTSNPNLYWYRQAAGRGLQLLFYSVGIGQISSEVPQNLSASRPQDRQFILSSKKLLLSDSGFYLCAWRGRADQPQHFGDGTRLSIL.

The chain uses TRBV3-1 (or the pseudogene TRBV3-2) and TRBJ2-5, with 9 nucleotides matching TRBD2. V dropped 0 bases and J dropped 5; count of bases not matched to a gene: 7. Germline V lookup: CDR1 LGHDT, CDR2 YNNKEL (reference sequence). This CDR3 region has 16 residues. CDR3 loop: CASSQEFGTSTETQYF. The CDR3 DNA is TGTGCCAGCAGCCAAGAGTTTGGGACTAGCACGGAGACCCAGTACTTC.

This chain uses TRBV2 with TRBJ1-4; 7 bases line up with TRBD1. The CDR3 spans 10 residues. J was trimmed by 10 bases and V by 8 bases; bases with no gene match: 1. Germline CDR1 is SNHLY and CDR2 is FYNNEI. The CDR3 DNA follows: TGTGCCAGCCAGGGGGGAAAACTGTTTTTT. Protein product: CASQGGKLFF.